This T cell receptor (beta chain) derives from a study of blood T cell repertoires in COVID-19. The wider study: In each case, the material was cDNA or gDNA derived from T cells, B-cell-depleted T cells, or PBMCs.

Germline V gene lookup returns CDR1 KGHSH and CDR2 LQKENI. The ends lost 1 base at V and 6 bases at J; junction bases unmatched: 9. This CDR3 contains 16 residues. Assay: immunoSEQ multiplex PCR; the TCRdb copy retains only in-frame clones and omits some. This sample has about 250,000 clones, with 70% to 90% found just once. The TCR originated in a woman aged 40 to 55 who had recovered from COVID-19. V gene TRBV18 combines with J gene TRBJ2-1, with 7 bases aligning to TRBD1. Material for sequencing was peripheral blood. The CDR3 DNA reads as TGTGCCAGCTCACCACGGGGTGGGACAGACCCCAATGAGCAGTTCTTC. Translated, it gives CASSPRGGTDPNEQFF. The full variable domain, rest sourced from reference TRBV18 and TRBJ2-1, is NAGVMQNPRHLVRRRGQEARLRCSPMKGHSHVYWYRQLPEEGLKFMVYLQKENIIDESGMPKERFSAEFPKEGPSILRIQQVVRGDSAAYFCASSPRGGTDPNEQFFGPGTRLTVL.